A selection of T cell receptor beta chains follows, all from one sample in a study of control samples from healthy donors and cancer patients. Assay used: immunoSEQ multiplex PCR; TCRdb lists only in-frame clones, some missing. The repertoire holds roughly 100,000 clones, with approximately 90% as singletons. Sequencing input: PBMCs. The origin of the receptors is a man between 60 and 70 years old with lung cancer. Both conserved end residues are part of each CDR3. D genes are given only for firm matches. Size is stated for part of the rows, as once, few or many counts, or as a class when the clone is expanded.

TGCGCCAGCAGCCAAGATCTCACTAGCCATAGCACAGATACGCAGTATTTT,CASSQDLTSHSTDTQYF,TRBJ2-3,-,TRBV4-1,-,17
TGTGCCAGCAGTGAGAACCTCGGGGAGCTGTTTTTT,CASSENLGELFF,TRBJ2-2,once,TRBV2,-,12
TGTGCCAGCAGCCGTTTATCCGGGACGCATAAAGAGACCCAGTACTTC,CASSRLSGTHKETQYF,TRBJ2-5,-,TRBV7-7,-,16
TGTGCCAGCAGCTTGGGGGCGGGGGGGCTGCGAACTGAGCAGTTCTTC,CASSLGAGGLRTEQFF,TRBJ2-1,-,TRBV5-4,TRBD2,16
TGCGCCAGCAGCGTTGGAGGGTCGGGTGGCGCTGAAGCTTTCTTT,CASSVGGSGGAEAFF,TRBJ1-1,-,TRBV5-1,-,15
TGCGCCAGCAGCTCACCGACAGGGGTAGAGACCCAGTACTTC,CASSSPTGVETQYF,TRBJ2-5,once,TRBV5-1,TRBD1,14
TGCGCCAGCAGCTCGTTTGGGGCAACTAATGAAAAACTGTTTTTT,CASSSFGATNEKLFF,TRBJ1-4,-,TRBV5-1,-,15
TGCGCCAGCAGCCCCCCGGACAGGGCGAACACTGAAGCTTTCTTT,CASSPPDRANTEAFF,TRBJ1-1,-,TRBV4-1,TRBD1,15
TGTGCCAGCAGTGAAACAGTGGGGGCTTTCTTT,CASSETVGAFF,TRBJ1-1,-,TRBV2,-,11
TGTGCCACTAGTGACCCAGCTGGGGGCACGCTTAGCACAGATACGCAGTATTTT,CATSDPAGGTLSTDTQYF,TRBJ2-3,-,TRBV24-1,-,18
TGTGCCAGCAGCGGAGGCCGGCAGGGTTTTAACACAGATACGCAGTATTTT,CASSGGRQGFNTDTQYF,TRBJ2-3,once,TRBV9,-,17
-,CASSLVAEGTGGSGANVLTF,TRBJ2-6,-,TRBV21-1,-,20
TGCGCCAGCAGCCAAAGGGCGGGTTTCTCCTACGAGCAGTACTTC,CASSQRAGFSYEQYF,TRBJ2-7,-,TRBV4-1,-,15
TGTGCCAGCTCACCAGACCTTACCCCTTCTGGAAACACCATATATTTT,CASSPDLTPSGNTIYF,TRBJ1-3,-,TRBV18,-,16
TGTGCCAGCAGCTTAGATGGGGCGGACTCCACTGAAGCTTTCTTT,CASSLDGADSTEAFF,TRBJ1-1,-,TRBV7-2,-,15
TGTGCCTGGAAGCTGAAGGCAGGGGAGGAGACCCAGTACTTC,CAWKLKAGEETQYF,TRBJ2-5,-,TRBV30,-,14
TGTGCCAGCAGCTTAACAGAGACCCAGTACTTC,CASSLTETQYF,TRBJ2-5,few,TRBV11-2,-,11
TGTGCCAGCAGCTTTCAGGGGGGGACTGAAGCTTTCTTT,CASSFQGGTEAFF,TRBJ1-1,few,TRBV11-3,TRBD1,13
TGTGCCAGCAGTTCCGGGACTTCTAATGAAAAACTGTTTTTT,CASSSGTSNEKLFF,TRBJ1-4,-,TRBV2,-,14
TGTGCTAGTGGTTTGGTTCCGGACGGAAATCCTTATAGCAATCAGCCCCAGCATTTT,CASGLVPDGNPYSNQPQHF,TRBJ1-5,once,TRBV12-5,-,19
TGTGCCAGCAGCACCGGGACAGTCTACAATGAGCAGTTCTTC,CASSTGTVYNEQFF,TRBJ2-1,-,TRBV11-3,TRBD1,14
TGTGCCAGCAGCCCACGACTAGCGGGGGGTAGGGTAGATACGCAGTATTTT,CASSPRLAGGRVDTQYF,TRBJ2-3,-,TRBV11-2,TRBD2,17
TGCAGTGCTAGTCAGCAGGGGGCATCGAGTCAGCCCCAGCATTTT,CSASQQGASSQPQHF,TRBJ1-5,few,TRBV20-1,TRBD1,15